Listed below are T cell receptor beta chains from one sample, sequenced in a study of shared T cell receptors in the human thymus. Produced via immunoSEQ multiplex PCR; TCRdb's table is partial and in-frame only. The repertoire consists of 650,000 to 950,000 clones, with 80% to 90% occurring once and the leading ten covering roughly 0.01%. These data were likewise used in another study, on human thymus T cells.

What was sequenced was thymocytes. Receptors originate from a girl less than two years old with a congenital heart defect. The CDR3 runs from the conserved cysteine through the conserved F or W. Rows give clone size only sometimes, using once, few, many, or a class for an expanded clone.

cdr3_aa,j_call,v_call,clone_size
CASSQGSGILTNTEAFF,TRBJ1-1,TRBV4-2,-
CASSLEGQLNTEAFF,TRBJ1-1,TRBV5-1,-
CASSITLGLPSGNTIYF,TRBJ1-3,TRBV19,-
CASRTQGNEKLFF,TRBJ1-4,TRBV28,-
CASRDHRGLDYGYTF,TRBJ1-2,TRBV2,-
CASSRDRVNEKLFF,TRBJ1-4,TRBV7-6,-
CASYRDRVDGANVLTF,TRBJ2-6,TRBV18,-
CASQHRDRSSYEQYF,TRBJ2-7,TRBV5-6,-
CASSLLPGQLYSNQPQHF,TRBJ1-5,TRBV19,-
CASTSSGVGELFF,TRBJ2-2,TRBV28,-
CASSSPNSSYNEQFF,TRBJ2-1,TRBV5-4,-
CASTPRGGASYEQYF,TRBJ2-7,TRBV7-2,-
CASSLGEGPFLAQYF,TRBJ2-5,TRBV28,-
CASSLGGSPGQLNYGYTF,TRBJ1-2,TRBV7-9,-
CASRKRTAGYNEQFF,TRBJ2-1,TRBV4-2,-
CASSQGAVRGTDTQYF,TRBJ2-3,TRBV14,-
CAISESRGNTIYF,TRBJ1-3,TRBV10-3,-
CASSQFFRGSVGSRMNTEAFF,TRBJ1-1,TRBV14,-
CATSRGLAGGSSYNEQFF,TRBJ2-1,TRBV6-4,-
CASGVGLAGINEQFF,TRBJ2-1,TRBV4-3,-
CASSSGLAGGPAYEQYF,TRBJ2-7,TRBV5-1,-
CASSPVENGKVYQPQHF,TRBJ1-5,TRBV5-4,-
CASSLKVGKAGAYEQYF,TRBJ2-7,TRBV11-2,-
CASRYRDSLYNEQFF,TRBJ2-1,TRBV6-5,-
CASSPGTRGGNTIYF,TRBJ1-3,TRBV27,-
CASSFGPYRATGELFF,TRBJ2-2,TRBV5-4,-
CASSTTQGQGSTEAFF,TRBJ1-1,TRBV4-3,few
CASSPFLDRSGYTF,TRBJ1-2,TRBV27,-
CASSSQGSPYEQYF,TRBJ2-7,TRBV28,-
CASSIQPGGYNSPLHF,TRBJ1-6,TRBV19,-
CASSPQTGGVTSPLHF,TRBJ1-6,TRBV9,-
CASSLMAGLAGENNEQFF,TRBJ2-1,TRBV7-3,-
CASSQEPSGLRTNGYTF,TRBJ1-2,TRBV4-1,-
CASSLTGELRGAHPPGYNEQFF,TRBJ2-1,TRBV7-3,-
CASSLASFPEGGQYF,TRBJ2-3,TRBV11-2,-
CASSSRDRGSPLHF,TRBJ1-6,TRBV13,-
CASTGYTGSSYGYTF,TRBJ1-2,TRBV6-5,-
CASSNLPISTDTQYF,TRBJ2-3,TRBV19,-
CASSLAGALGGELFF,TRBJ2-2,TRBV7-9,few
CASRVGGTEAFF,TRBJ1-1,TRBV6-1,-
CASSLGLAGSYNEQFF,TRBJ2-1,TRBV7-3,once
CASKLGTGDSYGYTF,TRBJ1-2,TRBV6-5,-
CASSLNSGGMSYNEQFF,TRBJ2-1,TRBV7-3,-
CASMTGAEAFF,TRBJ1-1,TRBV27,-
CASSLPVNTEAFF,TRBJ1-1,TRBV11-2,-
CASSYPPGTPRNEQFF,TRBJ2-1,TRBV6-5,-
CASSFQGQFTDTQYF,TRBJ2-3,TRBV9,few
CASSLWGQGNYGYTF,TRBJ1-2,TRBV5-1,-
CASSRTSEWQETQYF,TRBJ2-5,TRBV28,-
CASSSSGRFSLFF,TRBJ1-4,TRBV6-5,-
CSVRTYEQYF,TRBJ2-7,TRBV29-1,-
CASSSRTGQYEQYF,TRBJ2-7,TRBV28,-
CATPTGKFSPNYGYTF,TRBJ1-2,TRBV2,-
CASRPQGGGNQPQHF,TRBJ1-5,TRBV28,-